This T cell receptor (beta chain) is drawn from a study of cytomegalovirus exposure and HLA in healthy donors. J gave up 4 bases and V 7 bases, and 16 bases lay outside the gene matches. The CDR3 loop spans 18 amino acids. Findings and limits, study-wide: In a later analysis, productive TCRs from donors in an Asian-associated ancestry cluster reportedly carried fewer N-insertions than the cohort mean. Association of 15,000 to 20,000 TCR beta sequences with HLA alleles was found at 0.05 false discovery rate in a later analysis. TCR beta V- and J-gene trimming was later associated with a missense DCLRE1C variant.

Of note for this clone: Its antigen is undetermined.

60 Vbeta and 13 Jbeta primers were used in PCR. Only in-frame clones appear in the TCRdb table, and some are missing; sequencing was by immunoSEQ multiplex PCR. Seen here are about 130,000 clones, around 80% observed once, and the top ten hold roughly a tenth. The rearrangement uses TRBV5-7 and TRBJ1-3; 11 bases agree with TRBD1. TRBV5-7 belongs to the ORF category, with a function that is uncertain. The receptor comes from a man aged 30 to 39 in good health and CMV-seropositive. The sequenced sample was PBMCs. CDR3 DNA sequence: TGTGCCAGCGAGAGATCGGACAGGGGGCGAATTGGGGGAAACACCATATATTTT. Translated, it gives CASERSDRGRIGGNTIYF.